This T cell receptor beta chain was recovered during a study of siplizumab effects on memory and regulatory T cells. General study points: Mappable alloreactive CD4+ clones averaged 68.8% Treg-derived with siplizumab versus approximately 25% in controls. About 75-97% of proliferating CD4+ or CD8+ clones had no assignable naive or memory phenotype. Naive T cells looked more diverse than memory cells and looked like major alloresponse contributors. With siplizumab, cumulative frequency of CD4+ memory-derived alloreactive sequences dropped significantly.

Sequenced by immunoSEQ multiplex PCR; TCRdb stores in-frame clones only, minus some. There are about 110,000 clones in the sample; roughly 89% occur only once, and roughly 1.4% lies in the top ten. Germline-derived CDR1 and CDR2 are SNHLY and FYNNEI. The CDR3 is 13 amino acids. V gave up 11 bases and J gave up 3 bases, with 16 bases separating them. As to this clone: Its antigen is unidentified.

The receptor was isolated from a human donor in good health. Sequencing was performed on CD4+ T cells sorted from blood. This chain links TRBV2 with TRBJ1-1; D may be TRBD1 (6 bases). In nucleotides, the CDR3 is TGTGCCGAAGGTGGCAGGGGCTACACTGAAGCTTTCTTT. Translated: CAEGGRGYTEAFF.